The T cell receptor (beta chain) described here comes from a study of blood T cell repertoires in COVID-19. At the level of the study: COVID-19 samples collected from the United States, Italy and Spain covered acute and convalescent phases. The analysed material was cDNA or gDNA that came from T cells, B-cell-depleted T cells, or PBMCs.

Seattle researchers signed up patients amid active infection and tracked them longitudinally. This CDR3 has 14 residues. Germline V gene data show CDR1 as SGHTS and CDR2 as YDEGEE. The ends were cut back, 4 bases at V and 0 bases at J, with 10 bases in the middle. Per the authors' pipeline: Scientists estimated how many nucleated cells there were by amplifying reference gene primers. Clones were read by immunoSEQ multiplex PCR, and TCRdb kept only the in-frame ones, dropping some. For V, J and clone size, that table is used; D and trimming come from the DNA. This sample has tens of thousands of clones, with around nine tenths found just once.

Material: peripheral blood. The clonotype originates from a man aged 60 to 69 with COVID-19, enrolled during active disease. V gene TRBV5-8 combines with J gene TRBJ1-1; D gene ambiguous. The CDR3 DNA sequence: TGTGCCAGCAGCCACCCCGGGGTGAACACTGAAGCTTTCTTT. Its translation is CASSHPGVNTEAFF.